This T cell receptor (beta chain) is from a study of T-cell reconstitution after alpha-beta-depleted transplantation in children. Unique molecular identifiers were incorporated during preparation of the TCRbeta library. MiXCR, run by TCRdb on the PCR reads, gives a single entry per CDR3 protein. The sample contains under 250,000 distinct CDR3 sequences, more than 20% of which appear only once. Germline trimming cut 6 bases from V and 5 bases from J; bases unmatched to any gene: 6. The CDR3 loop spans 14 amino acids. The germline V gene encodes CDR1 MNHNS and CDR2 SASEGT. The source material was PBMCs, mostly from graft donor cells, sampled 360 days after TCRalphabeta/CD19-depleted stem cell transplant. The chain joins TRBV6-1 to TRBJ2-7; TRBD1 matches at 11 bases. This clonotype was obtained from a female patient under 10 years old who had a stem cell transplant for congenital amegakaryocytic thrombocytopenia, so the T cells may come from the graft donor. This chain's CDR3 is CASSRPGQGDEQYF. CDR3 bases: TGTGCCAGCAGCCGGCCGGGACAGGGGGACGAGCAGTACTTC.